This entry concerns a single T cell receptor beta chain. This specimen belongs to a study of cytomegalovirus exposure and HLA in healthy donors. The wider study: The approximately 710 first-cohort repertoires and the 95 to 150 validation repertoires shared the same platform, a later analysis reported.

TCRdb's copy holds only in-frame clones and misses some; the assay was immunoSEQ multiplex PCR. The sample yields 200,000 to 300,000 clones, approximately 86% seen once. The validation cohort, a group of under 150 subjects, included the donors and was separate from the roughly 670-subject first cohort. Germline V gene lookup returns CDR1 LNHDA and CDR2 SQIVND (reference sequence). The CDR3 contains 11 residues. The specimen sequenced was PBMCs. The source is a woman in her twenties or thirties in good health and CMV-seropositive. J is TRBJ1-5 and V is TRBV19; no firm D call. The DNA of the CDR3 is TGTGCGGCGGGTCAGTATTCGCCCCAGCATTTT. It encodes CAAGQYSPQHF.